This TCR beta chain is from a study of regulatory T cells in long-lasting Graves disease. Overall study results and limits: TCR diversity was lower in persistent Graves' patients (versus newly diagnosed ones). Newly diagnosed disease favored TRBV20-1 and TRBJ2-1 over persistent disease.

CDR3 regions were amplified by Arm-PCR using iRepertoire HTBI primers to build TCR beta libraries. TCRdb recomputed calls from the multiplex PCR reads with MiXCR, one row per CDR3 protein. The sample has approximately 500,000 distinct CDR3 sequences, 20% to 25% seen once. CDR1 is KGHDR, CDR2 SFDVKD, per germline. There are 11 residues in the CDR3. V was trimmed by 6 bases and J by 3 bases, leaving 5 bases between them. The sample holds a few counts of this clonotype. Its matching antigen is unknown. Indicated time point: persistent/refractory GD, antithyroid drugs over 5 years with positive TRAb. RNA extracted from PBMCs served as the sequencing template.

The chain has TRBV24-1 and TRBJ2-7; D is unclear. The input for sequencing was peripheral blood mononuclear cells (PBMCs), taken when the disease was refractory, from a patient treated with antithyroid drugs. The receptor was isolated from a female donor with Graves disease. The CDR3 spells CATSKGYEQYF. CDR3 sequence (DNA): TGTGCCACCAGTAAAGGCTACGAGCAGTACTTC.